This entry lists 15 T cell receptor beta chains sequenced from one sample in a study of spatial heterogeneity in lung cancer. Study findings and constraints: Tumors with more nonsynonymous mutations had more expanded intratumoral alpha and beta TCRs.

The antigens of these receptors remain unknown. TCRdb analysed the 5' RACE reads with MiXCR anew, one entry per CDR3 protein. The top ten hold approximately 25% of the sample, which has approximately 17,000 distinct CDR3 sequences, under 10% seen once. Time point of the sample: sample taken at primary tumor resection. The material was lung tumor tissue, obtained at surgery. The receptors were sampled from a male donor with early-stage non-small cell lung cancer.

This sequence joins TRBV27 and TRBJ1-6; D is ambiguous. Trimming left V 3 bases short and J 6 bases short, with 9 bases between. This CDR3 is 14 amino acids long. Germline V lookup: CDR1 MNHEY, CDR2 SMNVEV (reference sequence). The CDR3 DNA follows: TGTGCCAGCAGTTTTGGCCCGACTAATTCACCCCTCCACTTT. This codes for CASSFGPTNSPLHF.

The table lists this clonotype with a few counts. Without the conserved terminal phenylalanine or tryptophan, this CDR3 likely stems from a read error. As DNA, the CDR3 is TGCAGTGTTCAGGCGGATGAGTATAGCAATCAGCCCCAGCATTCT. Its protein is CSVQADEYSNQPQHS. The chain employs TRBV20-1 and TRBJ1-5; D is unresolved. Between the trimmed V and J ends, which lost 7 bases and 0 bases, there was a span of 16 bases. Germline-derived CDR1 and CDR2 are DFQATT and SNEGSKA (reference sequence). The CDR3 has 15 amino acids.

This sequence joins TRBV9 and TRBJ2-5, with 9 positions matching TRBD1. The CDR3 is made up of 13 amino acids. Germline assignment: CDR1 SGDLS and CDR2 YYNGEE. J lost 3 bases, V lost 4 bases, and 1 base had no gene match. CDR3 bases: TGTGCCAGCAGCCGGGACAGGGAAGAGACCCAGTACTTC. Amino acids: CASSRDREETQYF.

This clonotype was recorded at least ten times. V is TRBV5-1 and J is TRBJ2-2, with a possible D match to TRBD1 (6 bases). The V and J ends lost 6 bases and 0 bases respectively, with 12 bases between them. The CDR3 runs 15 residues. The V gene's germline CDR1 is SGHRS and CDR2 YFSETQ. CDR3 loop: CASTWDNSNTGELFF. CDR3 nucleotide sequence: TGCGCCAGCACGTGGGACAATTCGAACACCGGGGAGCTGTTTTTT.

The chain couples TRBV12-3 or TRBV12-4 to TRBJ1-1, with 9 bases lining up with TRBD1. The CDR3 covers 14 residues. The V gene end was trimmed by 5 bases and the J gene end by 1 base; junction bases not matched to a gene: 2. The CDR3 region is CASSRTGENTEAFF. In DNA form, the CDR3 reads TGTGCCAGCAGTCGGACAGGGGAGAACACTGAAGCTTTCTTT.

Only a few counts were recorded for this clonotype. This chain connects TRBV20-1 to TRBJ2-2; no definite D call. CDR1 and CDR2 (germline): DFQATT, SNEGSKA (reference sequence). This CDR3 is built from 14 residues. The ends were cut back, 0 bases at V and 6 bases at J, with 11 bases in the middle. CDR3 sequence reads: CSARDFRNSGELFF. The CDR3 bases are TGCAGTGCTAGAGATTTTAGGAATTCCGGGGAGCTGTTTTTT.

The chain is built from TRBV18 and TRBJ1-1; no reliable D call. V gave up 3 bases and J gave up 4 bases, with 12 bases separating them. Germline CDR1 KGHSH, CDR2 LQKENI. The CDR3 is 14 amino acids. CDR3 protein: CASSPPAARTEAFF. DNA for the CDR3: TGTGCCAGCTCACCCCCCGCGGCCCGCACTGAAGCTTTCTTT.

The J gene is TRBJ2-1, the V gene TRBV20-1; tentatively, D is TRBD2 (6 bases). In germline, CDR1 is DFQATT, CDR2 SNEGSKA (reference sequence). This CDR3 region has 15 residues. The V end was cut by 0 bases, the J end by 3 bases, with 12 bases between. CDR3 protein: CSAREGGVDYNEQFF. Here the CDR3 DNA reads TGCAGTGCTAGAGAGGGCGGGGTCGACTACAATGAGCAGTTCTTC.

The V call is TRBV5-4, the J call TRBJ2-6; possibly TRBD1 for D (6 bases). In germline, CDR1 is SGHNT, CDR2 YYREEE (reference sequence). The CDR3 is 17 residues long. V was clipped by 9 bases and J by 0 bases, with 19 bases between them. The CDR3 DNA is TGTGCCATGTTACCCTCGGGACAAAACTCTGGGGCCAACGTCCTGACTTTC. This gives the protein CAMLPSGQNSGANVLTF.

This clonotype was counted at least ten times. V usage is TRBV5-6 and J usage is TRBJ1-4; D unresolved. The V end was cut by 2 bases, the J end by 5 bases, with 13 bases between. Germline V lookup: CDR1 SGHDT, CDR2 YYEEEE. The CDR3 is 15 residues long. The CDR3 spells CASSLTPQPNEKLFF. The DNA for the CDR3 is TGTGCCAGCAGCTTAACGCCCCAACCAAATGAAAAACTGTTTTTT.

This clonotype has at least ten counts. This chain connects TRBV28 to TRBJ1-5; D ambiguous. The CDR3 spans 14 residues. Looked up from germline, CDR1 is MDHEN and CDR2 is SYDVKM. The CDR3: CAANAVYSNQPQHF. CDR3 coding DNA: TGTGCGGCTAATGCGGTTTATAGCAATCAGCCCCAGCATTTT.

The chain combines TRBV20-1 with TRBJ2-7, with TRBD1 matching 11 bases. The CDR3 has 13 residues. Looked up from germline, CDR1 is DFQATT and CDR2 is SNEGSKA (reference sequence). The V and J ends lost 3 bases and 4 bases, in that order; junction bases with no gene match: 2. The chain's CDR3 is CSASWDRGYEQYF. The CDR3 DNA sequence: TGCAGTGCTAGCTGGGACAGGGGGTACGAGCAGTACTTC.

In its sample, this clonotype was seen a few times. The chain has TRBV4-3 and TRBJ2-2; TRBD1 or TRBD2 may be the D gene (5 bases each). The CDR3 has 17 amino acids. CDR1 and CDR2 from the germline V gene are LGHNA and YSLEER. V was trimmed by 0 bases and J by 13 bases, leaving 24 bases between them. CDR3 bases: TGCGCCAGCAGCCAAGATAGTTCAGGGACCGGTCCAAGGGGGCTGTTTTTT. Amino acid sequence: CASSQDSSGTGPRGLFF.

There are a few counts of this clonotype. The V and J genes are TRBV5-1 and TRBJ2-7; TRBD2 might be the D (6 bases). The V end was cut by 4 bases, the J end by 2 bases, with 22 bases between. Germline CDR1 and CDR2: SGHRS and YFSETQ. The CDR3 contains 17 residues. CDR3 nucleotides: TGCGCCAGCAGCCCAGTCCGGGAGCAACAGAATACCTACGAGCAGTACTTC. This encodes CASSPVREQQNTYEQYF.

This clonotype was seen more than once but under ten times. The chain couples TRBV2 to TRBJ2-7; TRBD1 is a possible D gene (6 bases). Looked up from germline, CDR1 is SNHLY and CDR2 is FYNNEI. CDR3 size: 14 residues. Between the trimmed V and J ends, which lost 4 bases and 0 bases, there was a span of 10 bases. The CDR3 region is CASSAGTLSYEQYF. DNA for the CDR3: TGTGCCAGCAGTGCCGGGACACTCTCCTACGAGCAGTACTTC.